This TCR beta chain derives from a study of blood T cell repertoires in COVID-19 (dated by TCRdb to the early 2020s). Study-level background: Samples from collaborators originated in the United States, Italy and Spain and spanned both the acute and convalescent phases of COVID-19. The material from the prospective study consisted of cDNA or gDNA derived from T cells, B-cell-depleted T cells, or PBMCs. The dataset comprised deeply sampled blood TCRbeta repertoires from subjects exposed to, actively infected with, or recovered from COVID-19. A freely available public database, intended as a resource for researchers studying the immune response to SARS-CoV-2, is where the repertoires were released. Samples were obtained from the ongoing ImmuneRACE study (first 160 participants) and from over 1,000 subjects provided by 6 global collaborators. Nearly every sample came with metadata listing a de-identified subject ID, COVID-19 status, age in years and sex. Where available, HLA class I and class II types were obtained from metadata supplied by the sample provider rather than from assay-based typing.

Overall study outcomes, separate from this receptor: The quantity of clinical and demographic metadata differed by source and by participant and was supplied without curation.

The CDR3 goes from the cysteine to the phenylalanine over 13 residues. Solely the CDR3 DNA is kept, with 39 bases framed from the first base. The germline ends are 14 bases apart after V is trimmed by 8 bases and J by 4 bases. CDR1 MDHEN and CDR2 SYDVKM were looked up in the germline V gene. For this clone: Its specific antigen is unknown. No quality values exist for individual bases; no much larger clone is one base distant.

In Seattle, one collaborating source enrolled patients while the infection was active and tracked those patients longitudinally over the course of disease. Collaborating institutions collected whole blood in K2EDTA tubes following their own protocols. Collaborator samples were shipped for TCRbeta analysis as frozen whole blood, isolated PBMCs, or DNA extracted from either sample type. TCRbeta CDR3 regions were amplified from genomic DNA using the immunoSEQ Assay, a bias-controlled multiplex PCR. From the authors' description of their analysis: Nucleated cell counts per sample were estimated from amplification of reference gene primers within the assay. Sequence reads were collapsed and filtered to measure the absolute abundance of every unique TCRbeta CDR3 rearrangement. For each sample, productive Simpson clonality was calculated as the square root of Simpson's diversity index across productive rearrangements. In TCRdb, the immuneACCESS table is reduced to in-frame sequences with V and J assigned. These tables do not hold every clone; where another copy was compared, an unresolved V gene accounts for under half, and the others remain unexplained. V, J and clone size were drawn from that table, and D and trimming were deduced from the DNA. This sample holds 300,000 to 350,000 clones; 89% were observed only once. 3.9% of the sample belongs to the ten largest clones.

Input material: peripheral blood. The sequence joins TRBV28 to TRBJ1-2; the D segment could be TRBD1, given 6 matching bases. This receptor was obtained from a woman aged 55-75 years with COVID-19, enrolled during active disease. Here is the DNA: TGTGCCAGCGATATGACCAGGGGCTATGGCTACACCTTC. This gives the protein CASDMTRGYGYTF.